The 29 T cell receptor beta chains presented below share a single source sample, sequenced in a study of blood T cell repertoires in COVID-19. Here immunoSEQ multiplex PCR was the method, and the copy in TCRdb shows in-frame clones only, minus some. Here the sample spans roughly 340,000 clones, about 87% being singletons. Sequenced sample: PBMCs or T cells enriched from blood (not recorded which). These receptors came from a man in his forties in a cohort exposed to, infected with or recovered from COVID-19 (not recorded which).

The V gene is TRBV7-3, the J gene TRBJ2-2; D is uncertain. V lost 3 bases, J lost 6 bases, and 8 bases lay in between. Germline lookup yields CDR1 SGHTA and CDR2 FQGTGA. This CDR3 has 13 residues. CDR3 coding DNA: TGTGCCAGCAGCTTCCAAGAGGCCGGGGAGCTGTTTTTT. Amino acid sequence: CASSFQEAGELFF.

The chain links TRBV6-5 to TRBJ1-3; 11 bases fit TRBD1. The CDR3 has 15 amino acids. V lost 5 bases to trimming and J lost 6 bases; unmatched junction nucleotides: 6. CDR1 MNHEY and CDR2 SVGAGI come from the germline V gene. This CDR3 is CASSKGQGGLNTIYF. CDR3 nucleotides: TGTGCCAGCAGTAAGGGACAGGGGGGACTAAACACCATATATTTT.

The CDR3 DNA is TGCAGCGTTCGACAGGGGATGACAAACACTGAAGCTTTCTTT. The encoded protein is CSVRQGMTNTEAFF. J is TRBJ1-1 and V is TRBV29-1; 8 nucleotides agree with TRBD1. The germline gives CDR1 SQVTM, CDR2 ANQGSEA. The trim removed 5 bases at V and 2 bases at J, leaving 7 bases unmatched. This CDR3 contains 14 residues.

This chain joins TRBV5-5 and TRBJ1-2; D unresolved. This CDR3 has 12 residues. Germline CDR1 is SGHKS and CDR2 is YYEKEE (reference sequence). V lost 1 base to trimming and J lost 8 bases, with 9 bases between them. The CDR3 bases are TGTGCCAGCAGCTTGAGTGCGGAGGGCTACACCTTC. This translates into CASSLSAEGYTF.

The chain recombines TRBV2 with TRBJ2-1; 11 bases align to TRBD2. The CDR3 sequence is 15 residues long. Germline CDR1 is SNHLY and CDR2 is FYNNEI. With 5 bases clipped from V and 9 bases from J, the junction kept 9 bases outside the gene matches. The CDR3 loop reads CASSQTLAGGGEQFF. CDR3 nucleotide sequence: TGTGCCAGCAGTCAGACTCTAGCGGGAGGAGGTGAGCAGTTCTTC.

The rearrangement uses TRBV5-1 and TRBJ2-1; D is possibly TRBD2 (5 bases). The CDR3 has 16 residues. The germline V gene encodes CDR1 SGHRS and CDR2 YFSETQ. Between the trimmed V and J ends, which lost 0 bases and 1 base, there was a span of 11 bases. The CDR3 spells CASSLGRSASYNEQFF. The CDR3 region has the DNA TGCGCCAGCAGCTTGGGGAGGTCTGCGTCCTACAATGAGCAGTTCTTC.

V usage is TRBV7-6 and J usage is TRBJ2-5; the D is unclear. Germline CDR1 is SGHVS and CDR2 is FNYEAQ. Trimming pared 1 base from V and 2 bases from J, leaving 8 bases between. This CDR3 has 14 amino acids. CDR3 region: CASSLVAAQETQYF. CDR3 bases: TGTGCCAGCAGCTTAGTGGCGGCACAAGAGACCCAGTACTTC. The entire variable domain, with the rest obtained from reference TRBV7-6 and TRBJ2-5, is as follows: GAGVSQSPRYKVTKRGQDVALRCDPISGHVSLYWYRQALGQGPEFLTYFNYEAQQDKSGLPNDRFSAERPEGSISTLTIQRTEQRDSAMYRCASSLVAAQETQYFGPGTRLLVL.

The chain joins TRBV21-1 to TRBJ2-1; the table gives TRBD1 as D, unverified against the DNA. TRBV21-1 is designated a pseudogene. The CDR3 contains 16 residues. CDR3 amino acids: CASSNTGTGEGNEQFF. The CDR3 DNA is TGTGCCAGCAGCAATACCGGGACAGGGGAGGGCAATGAGCAGTTCTTC.

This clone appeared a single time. This CDR3 is CASRLQASQETQYF. The CDR3 DNA is TGCGCCAGCAGGCTACAGGCGTCCCAAGAGACCCAGTACTTC. The chain combines TRBV5-1 with TRBJ2-5; TRBD1 is a possible D gene (5 bases). This CDR3 has 14 amino acids. Trimming took 5 bases from V and 1 from J, leaving 12 bases between them. Looked up from germline, CDR1 is SGHRS and CDR2 is YFSETQ.

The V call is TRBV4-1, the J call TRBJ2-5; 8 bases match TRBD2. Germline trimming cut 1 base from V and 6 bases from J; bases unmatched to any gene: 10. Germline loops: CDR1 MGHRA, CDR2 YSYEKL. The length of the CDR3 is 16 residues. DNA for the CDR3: TGCGCCAGCAGCCAAGGGGGGACTAGGGGCACGCAGACCCAGTACTTC. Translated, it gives CASSQGGTRGTQTQYF.

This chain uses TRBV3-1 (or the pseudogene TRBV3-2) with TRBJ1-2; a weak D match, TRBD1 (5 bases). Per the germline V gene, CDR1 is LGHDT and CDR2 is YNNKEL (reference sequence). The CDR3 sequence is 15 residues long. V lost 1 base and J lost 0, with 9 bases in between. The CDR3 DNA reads TGTGCCAGCAGCCAAGCACAGGCGCCTAACTATGGCTACACCTTC. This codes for CASSQAQAPNYGYTF.

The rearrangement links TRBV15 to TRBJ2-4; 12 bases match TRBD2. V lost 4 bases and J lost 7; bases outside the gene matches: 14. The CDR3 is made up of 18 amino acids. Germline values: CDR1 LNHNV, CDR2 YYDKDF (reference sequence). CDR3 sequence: CATSKGLAGPGGLNIQYF. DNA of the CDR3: TGTGCCACCAGCAAGGGACTAGCGGGCCCCGGTGGGTTGAACATTCAGTACTTC.

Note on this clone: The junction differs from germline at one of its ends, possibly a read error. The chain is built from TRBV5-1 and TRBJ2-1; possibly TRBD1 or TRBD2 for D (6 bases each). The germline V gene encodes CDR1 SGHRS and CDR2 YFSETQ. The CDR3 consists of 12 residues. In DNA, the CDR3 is TGCGCCAGCAGTTTGGAGGGACACTCACAGTTCTTC. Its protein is CASSLEGHSQFF.

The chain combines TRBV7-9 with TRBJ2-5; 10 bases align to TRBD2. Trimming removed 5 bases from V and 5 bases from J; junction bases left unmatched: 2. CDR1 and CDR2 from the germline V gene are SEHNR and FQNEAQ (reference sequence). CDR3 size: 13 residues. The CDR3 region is CASSPSGSETQYF. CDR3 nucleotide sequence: TGTGCCAGCAGCCCTAGCGGGAGCGAGACCCAGTACTTC.

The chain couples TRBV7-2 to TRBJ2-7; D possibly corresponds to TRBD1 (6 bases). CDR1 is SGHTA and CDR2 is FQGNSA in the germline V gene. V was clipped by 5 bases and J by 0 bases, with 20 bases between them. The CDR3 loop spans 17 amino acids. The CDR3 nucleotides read TGTGCCAGCAGCGCCGTTCCCTGGACAGCGAGCTCCTACGAGCAGTACTTC. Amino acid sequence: CASSAVPWTASSYEQYF. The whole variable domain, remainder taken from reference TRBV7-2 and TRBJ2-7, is GAGVSQSPSNKVTEKGKDVELRCDPISGHTALYWYRQSLGQGLEFLIYFQGNSAPDKSGLPSDRFSAERTGGSVSTLTIQRTQQEDSAVYLCASSAVPWTASSYEQYFGPGTRLTVT.

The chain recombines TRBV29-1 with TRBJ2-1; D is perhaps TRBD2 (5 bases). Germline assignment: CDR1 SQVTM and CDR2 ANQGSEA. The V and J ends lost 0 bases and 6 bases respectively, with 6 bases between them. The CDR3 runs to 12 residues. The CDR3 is CSVEDGGNEQFF. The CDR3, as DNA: TGCAGCGTTGAAGATGGAGGCAATGAGCAGTTCTTC.

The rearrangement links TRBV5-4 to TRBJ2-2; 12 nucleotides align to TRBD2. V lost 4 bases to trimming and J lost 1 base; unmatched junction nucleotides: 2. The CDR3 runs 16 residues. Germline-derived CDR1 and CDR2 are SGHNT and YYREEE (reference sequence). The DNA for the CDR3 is TGTGCCAGCAGCCCGACTAGCGGGGGGAACACCGGGGAGCTGTTTTTT. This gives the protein CASSPTSGGNTGELFF.

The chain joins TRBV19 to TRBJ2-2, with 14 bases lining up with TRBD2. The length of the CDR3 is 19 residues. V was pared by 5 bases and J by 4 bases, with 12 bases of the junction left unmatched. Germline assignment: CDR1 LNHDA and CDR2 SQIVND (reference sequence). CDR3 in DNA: TGTGCCAGTAGTCCTGTGGGGGGGACTAGCGGGAGCCGCACCGGGGAGCTGTTTTTT. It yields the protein CASSPVGGTSGSRTGELFF.

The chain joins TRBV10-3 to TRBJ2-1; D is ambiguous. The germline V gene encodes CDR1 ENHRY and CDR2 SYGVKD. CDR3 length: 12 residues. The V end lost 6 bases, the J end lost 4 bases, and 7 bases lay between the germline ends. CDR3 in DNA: TGTGCCATCAGGGGCGATTACAATGAGCAGTTCTTC. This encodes CAIRGDYNEQFF.

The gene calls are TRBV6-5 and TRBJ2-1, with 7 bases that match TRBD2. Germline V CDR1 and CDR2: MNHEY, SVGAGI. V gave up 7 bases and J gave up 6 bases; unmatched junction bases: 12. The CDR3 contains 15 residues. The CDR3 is CASTLSGGDLNEQFF. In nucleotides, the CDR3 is TGTGCCAGCACTTTGTCGGGAGGTGATCTCAATGAGCAGTTCTTC.

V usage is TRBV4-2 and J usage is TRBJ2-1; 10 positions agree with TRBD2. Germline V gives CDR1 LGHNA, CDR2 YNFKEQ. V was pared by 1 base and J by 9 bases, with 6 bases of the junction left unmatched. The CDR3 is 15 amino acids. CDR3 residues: CASSQGQAGGIEQFF. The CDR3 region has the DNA TGTGCCAGCAGCCAAGGTCAAGCGGGAGGGATTGAGCAGTTCTTC.

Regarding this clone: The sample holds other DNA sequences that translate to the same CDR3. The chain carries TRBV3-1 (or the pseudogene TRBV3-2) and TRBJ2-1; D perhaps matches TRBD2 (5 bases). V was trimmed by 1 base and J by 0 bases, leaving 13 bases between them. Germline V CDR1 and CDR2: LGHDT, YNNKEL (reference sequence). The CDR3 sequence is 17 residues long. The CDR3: CASSQGGAASSYNEQFF. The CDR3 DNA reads TGTGCCAGCAGCCAAGGGGGAGCGGCGAGCTCCTACAATGAGCAGTTCTTC.

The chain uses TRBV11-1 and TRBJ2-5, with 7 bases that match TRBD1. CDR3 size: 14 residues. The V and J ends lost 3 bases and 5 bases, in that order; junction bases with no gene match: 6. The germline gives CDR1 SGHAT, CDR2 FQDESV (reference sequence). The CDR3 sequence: CASSFNRGWETQYF. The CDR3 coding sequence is TGTGCCAGCAGCTTCAACAGGGGCTGGGAGACCCAGTACTTC. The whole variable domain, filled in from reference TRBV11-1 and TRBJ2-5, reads EAEVAQSPRYKITEKSQAVAFWCDPISGHATLYWYRQILGQGPELLVQFQDESVVDDSQLPKDRFSAERLKGVDSTLKIQPAELGDSAMYLCASSFNRGWETQYFGPGTRLLVL.

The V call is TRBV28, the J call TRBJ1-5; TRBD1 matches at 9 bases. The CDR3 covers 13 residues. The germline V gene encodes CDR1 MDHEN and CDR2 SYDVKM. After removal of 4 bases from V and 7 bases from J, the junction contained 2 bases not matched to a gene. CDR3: CASSSDRGQPQHF. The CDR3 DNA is TGTGCCAGCAGTTCGGACAGGGGCCAGCCCCAGCATTTT. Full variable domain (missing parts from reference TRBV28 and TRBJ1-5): DVKVTQSSRYLVKRTGEKVFLECVQDMDHENMFWYRQDPGLGLRLIYFSYDVKMKEKGDIPEGYSVSREKKERFSLILESASTNQTSMYLCASSSDRGQPQHFGDGTRLSIL.

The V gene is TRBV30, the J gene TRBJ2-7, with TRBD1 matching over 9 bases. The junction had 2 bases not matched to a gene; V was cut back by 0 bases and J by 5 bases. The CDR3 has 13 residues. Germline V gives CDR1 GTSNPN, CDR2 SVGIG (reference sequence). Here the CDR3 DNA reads TGTGCCTGGAGTGTAACAGGGGGCCACGAGCAGTACTTC. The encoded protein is CAWSVTGGHEQYF.

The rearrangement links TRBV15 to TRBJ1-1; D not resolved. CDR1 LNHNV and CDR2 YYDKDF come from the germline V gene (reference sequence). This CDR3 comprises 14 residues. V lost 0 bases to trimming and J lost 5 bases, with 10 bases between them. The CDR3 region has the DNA TGTGCCACCAGCAGAGATCCCGGAGGGACTGAAGCTTTCTTT. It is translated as CATSRDPGGTEAFF. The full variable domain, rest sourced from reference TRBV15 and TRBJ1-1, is DAMVIQNPRYQVTQFGKPVTLSCSQTLNHNVMYWYQQKSSQAPKLLFHYYDKDFNNEADTPDNFQSRRPNTSFCFLDIRSPGLGDTAMYLCATSRDPGGTEAFFGQGTRLTVV.

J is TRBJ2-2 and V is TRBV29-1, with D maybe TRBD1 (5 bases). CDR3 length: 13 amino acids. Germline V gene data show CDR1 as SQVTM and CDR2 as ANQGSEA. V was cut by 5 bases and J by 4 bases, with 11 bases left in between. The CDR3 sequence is CSVRNRLTGELFF. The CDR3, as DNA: TGCAGCGTTAGGAACAGGCTCACCGGGGAGCTGTTTTTT.

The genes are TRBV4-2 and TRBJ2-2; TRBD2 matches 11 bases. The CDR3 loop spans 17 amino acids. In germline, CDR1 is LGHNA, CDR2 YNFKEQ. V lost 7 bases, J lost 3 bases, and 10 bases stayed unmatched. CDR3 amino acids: CASIGLGTSGYTGELFF. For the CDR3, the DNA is TGTGCCAGCATCGGCCTGGGGACTAGCGGATACACCGGGGAGCTGTTTTTT.

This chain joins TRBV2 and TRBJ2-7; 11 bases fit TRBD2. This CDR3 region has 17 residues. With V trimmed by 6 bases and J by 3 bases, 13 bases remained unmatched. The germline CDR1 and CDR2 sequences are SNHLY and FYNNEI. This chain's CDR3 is CASSVTSGRPFDYEQYF. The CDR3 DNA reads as TGTGCCAGCAGCGTAACTAGCGGGAGACCATTTGACTACGAGCAGTACTTC. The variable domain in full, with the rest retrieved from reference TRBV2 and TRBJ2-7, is EPEVTQTPSHQVTQMGQEVILRCVPISNHLYFYWYRQILGQKVEFLVSFYNNEISEKSEIFDDQFSVERPDGSNFTLKIRSTKLEDSAMYFCASSVTSGRPFDYEQYFGPGTRLTVT.